The 8 T cell receptor beta chains below all came from one sample that was sequenced in a study of T cells in Graves' hyperthyroidism and ophthalmopathy. What was amplified from RNA transcripts were TCR beta CDR3 regions. The HTBI set primed first-round TCR CDR3 RT-PCR. TCRdb re-derived calls from the multiplex PCR reads in MiXCR, one entry per CDR3 protein. The sample contains around 620,000 distinct CDR3 sequences, roughly 17% of which appear only once. The sample consisted of blood. Receptor source: a woman under 40 with Graves' hyperthyroidism.

Turning to this clonotype: This sequence may be a read error, since a much larger clone differs from it by one base. V and J are TRBV20-1 and TRBJ2-3; D is unclear. The germline gives CDR1 DFQATT, CDR2 SNEGSKA (reference sequence). The V gene lost 6 bases and the J gene lost 6 bases, with 19 bases spanning the gap. CDR3 length equals 14 residues. The CDR3 DNA follows: TGCAGTGCCCGGGCGCTAGTGGGCTACGATACGCAGTATTTT. Translating it yields CSARALVGYDTQYF.

The V and J genes are TRBV6-1 and TRBJ1-1, with 8 bases fitting TRBD1. Germline lookup yields CDR1 MNHNS and CDR2 SASEGT. CDR3 size: 14 residues. V trimming: 8 bases; J trimming: 1 base; junction bases outside the gene matches: 6. This CDR3 is CASRAGGRNTEAFF. Here the CDR3 DNA reads TGTGCCAGCCGGGCAGGGGGCCGGAACACTGAAGCTTTCTTT.

In this sample, this clonotype turned up many times. The chain carries TRBV6-2 or TRBV6-3 and TRBJ2-5; TRBD2 agrees at 14 bases. After removal of 0 bases from V and 3 bases from J, the junction contained 0 bases not matched to a gene. CDR3 size: 16 residues. Germline CDR1 and CDR2: MNHEY and SVGEGT. The chain's CDR3 is CASSYSGLAGEETQYF. The CDR3 DNA reads TGTGCCAGCAGTTACTCGGGACTAGCGGGAGAAGAGACCCAGTACTTC.

This clonotype was detected many times. The chain recombines TRBV30 with TRBJ2-1, with D tentatively TRBD1 (5 bases). Germline V lookup: CDR1 GTSNPN, CDR2 SVGIG (reference sequence). V gave up 2 bases and J gave up 9 bases, with 17 bases separating them. This CDR3 has 14 residues. CDR3 loop: CAWSSNNLGREQFF. The CDR3, as DNA: TGTGCCTGGAGTTCTAACAACCTGGGGCGTGAGCAGTTCTTC. Looking up the rest from reference TRBV30 and TRBJ2-1 gives the full variable domain: SQTIHQWPATLVQPVGSPLSLECTVEGTSNPNLYWYRQAAGRGLQLLFYSVGIGQISSEVPQNLSASRPQDRQFILSSKKLLLSDSGFYLCAWSSNNLGREQFFGPGTRLTVL.

This clonotype was seen a few times. V gene TRBV7-9 combines with J gene TRBJ2-1, with TRBD2 matching 8 bases. CDR3 length: 10 amino acids. CDR1 and CDR2 (germline): SEHNR, FQNEAQ (reference sequence). V was clipped by 9 bases and J by 12 bases; unmatched bases: 4. Here the CDR3 reads CASSGDRQFF. In nucleotides, the CDR3 is TGTGCCAGTAGCGGGGATAGGCAGTTCTTC. The full variable domain, rest sourced from reference TRBV7-9 and TRBJ2-1, is DTGVSQNPRHKITKRGQNVTFRCDPISEHNRLYWYRQTLGQGPEFLTYFQNEAQLEKSRLLSDRFSAERPKGSFSTLEIQRTEQGDSAMYLCASSGDRQFFGPGTRLTVL.

This clonotype showed up many times. J is TRBJ2-7 and V is TRBV6-1, with 7 bases identical to TRBD1. This CDR3 region has 15 residues. Looked up from germline, CDR1 is MNHNS and CDR2 is SASEGT. The V and J ends lost 5 bases and 0 bases, in that order; junction bases with no gene match: 7. This CDR3 is CASSSGGQSSYEQYF. The CDR3, as DNA: TGTGCCAGCAGTTCAGGGGGTCAGAGCTCCTACGAGCAGTACTTC.

This clonotype has ten or more counts. The chain joins TRBV6-2 or TRBV6-3 to TRBJ1-5; the D gene is possibly TRBD1 (6 bases). The germline CDR1 and CDR2 sequences are MNHEY and SVGEGT. The V gene lost 2 bases and the J gene lost 0 bases, with 11 bases spanning the gap. This CDR3 has 16 residues. The CDR3 protein is CASSYARGPSNQPQHF. The CDR3 bases are TGTGCCAGCAGTTACGCGCGGGGGCCTAGCAATCAGCCCCAGCATTTT.

Many counts were recorded for this clonotype. The DNA for the CDR3 is TGTGCCAGCAGGGCGGGAGGGCCCAATGAGCAGTTCTTC. This translates into CASRAGGPNEQFF. This chain uses TRBV12-3 or TRBV12-4 with TRBJ2-1; 9 bases are shared with TRBD2. CDR3 size: 13 residues. After removal of 6 bases from V and 6 bases from J, the junction contained 3 bases not matched to a gene.